This T cell receptor (beta chain) is drawn from a study of cytomegalovirus exposure and HLA in healthy donors. Whole-study results and caveats: The listing of some 170 TCR beta chains classed them as cytomegalovirus-associated. According to a subsequent analysis, TCR clusters identified in the first cohort showed a tendency to co-occur across the 110 or so validation repertoires.

Points on this clone: Its antigen is as yet unknown.

Donors came from a validation cohort of 95 to 150 subjects, distinct from the first 666-subject cohort. Some clones are missing from TCRdb's copy, which holds only in-frame ones; the method was immunoSEQ multiplex PCR. The sample contains about 130,000 clones, about 88% of which appear only once. This CDR3 has 17 amino acids. The J segment lost 7 bases and the V segment lost 6 bases, leaving 15 bases of the junction unmatched. The germline CDR1 and CDR2 sequences are LGHNA and YNFKEQ. The chain has TRBV4-2 and TRBJ2-5; 12 bases align to TRBD2. Sequenced: PBMCs. This TCR was recovered from a woman between 18 and 29 years old in good health and CMV-seronegative. The CDR3 DNA follows: TGTGCCAGCAGGCCCTCTAGCGGGGGGGCCTCAGGGTGGACCCAGTACTTC. Its protein is CASRPSSGGASGWTQYF.